The source of this T cell receptor beta chain is a study of metastatic and nonmetastatic thyroid tumors. Turning to the study itself: Blood and tumor or nodule tissue repertoires from malignant and benign thyroid patients were compared.

The sample holds a few counts of this clone. Its matching antigen is unknown. Other DNA sequences within the sample encode an identical CDR3. Germline V gives CDR1 MNHEY, CDR2 SVGAGI. The CDR3 contains 15 residues. Trimming took off 2 bases at V and 2 bases at J, with 13 bases between the two ends. In the authors' workflow: Researchers built a distant-metastasis classifier for papillary thyroid cancer that drew on CDR3 differences across clinicopathological groups. TCRdb reprocessed the PCR reads via MiXCR. TCRdb, not the authors, supplied the V and J calls. In the table there are 91,000 or so clones, about 13% of which are singletons. No patient received treatment before thyroid surgery. Findings of the study overall: Relative to benign nodules, malignant thyroid tumors were reportedly characterized by significantly elevated TCR beta diversity in blood and tumor.

The TCR comes from a female donor with papillary thyroid cancer or a benign thyroid nodule (not recorded which). Some clones in this sample may be carry-over from other donors' samples. Sequenced input: blood. V and J are TRBV6-5 and TRBJ2-7; D might be TRBD2 (6 bases). This chain's CDR3 is CASSYGEVPAYEQYF. In DNA form, the CDR3 reads TGTGCCAGCAGTTACGGGGAGGTGCCAGCCTACGAGCAGTACTTC.